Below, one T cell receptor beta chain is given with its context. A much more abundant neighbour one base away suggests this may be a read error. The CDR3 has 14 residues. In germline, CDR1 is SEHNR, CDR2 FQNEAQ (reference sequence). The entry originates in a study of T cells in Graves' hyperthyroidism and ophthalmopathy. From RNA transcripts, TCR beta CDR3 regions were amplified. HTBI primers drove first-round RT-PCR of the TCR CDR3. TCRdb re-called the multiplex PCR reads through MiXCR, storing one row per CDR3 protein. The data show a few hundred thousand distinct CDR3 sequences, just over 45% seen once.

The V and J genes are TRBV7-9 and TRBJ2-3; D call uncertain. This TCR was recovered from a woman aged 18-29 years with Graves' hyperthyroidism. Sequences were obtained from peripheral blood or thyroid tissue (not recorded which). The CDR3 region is CTSSLSEITDTQYF. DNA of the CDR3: TGTACCAGCAGCTTAAGCGAGATCACAGATACGCAGTATTTT.